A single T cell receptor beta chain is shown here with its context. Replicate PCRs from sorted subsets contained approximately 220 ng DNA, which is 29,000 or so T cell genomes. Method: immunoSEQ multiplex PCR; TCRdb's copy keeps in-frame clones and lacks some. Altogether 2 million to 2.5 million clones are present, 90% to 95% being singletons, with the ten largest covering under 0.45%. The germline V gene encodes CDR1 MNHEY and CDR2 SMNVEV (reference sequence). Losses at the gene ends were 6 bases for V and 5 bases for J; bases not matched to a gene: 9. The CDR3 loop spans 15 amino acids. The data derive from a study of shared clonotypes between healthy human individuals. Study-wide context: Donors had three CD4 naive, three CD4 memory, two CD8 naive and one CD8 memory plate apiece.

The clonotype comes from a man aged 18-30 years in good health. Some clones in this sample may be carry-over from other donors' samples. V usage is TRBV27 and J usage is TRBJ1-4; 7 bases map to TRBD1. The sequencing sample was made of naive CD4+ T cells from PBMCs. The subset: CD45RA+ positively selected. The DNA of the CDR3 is TGTGCCAGCAGGAGCCAACAGGGGTGGAATGAAAAACTGTTTTTT. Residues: CASRSQQGWNEKLFF.